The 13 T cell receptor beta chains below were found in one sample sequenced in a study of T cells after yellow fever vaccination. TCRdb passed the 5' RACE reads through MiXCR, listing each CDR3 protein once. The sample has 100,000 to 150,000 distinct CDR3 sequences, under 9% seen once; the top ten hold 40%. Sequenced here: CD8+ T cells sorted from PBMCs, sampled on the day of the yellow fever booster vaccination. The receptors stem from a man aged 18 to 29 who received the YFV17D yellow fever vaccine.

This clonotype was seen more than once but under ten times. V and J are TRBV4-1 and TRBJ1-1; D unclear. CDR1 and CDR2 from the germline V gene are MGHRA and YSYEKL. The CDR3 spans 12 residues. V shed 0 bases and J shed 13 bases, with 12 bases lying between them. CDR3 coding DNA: TGCGCCAGCAGCCAAGATCGTCTCGGAGTTTTCTTT. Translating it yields CASSQDRLGVFF.

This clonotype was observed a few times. The CDR3 DNA follows: TGTGCCAGCAGTCTCCACGGGGGGGCCAGGGAGCAGTTCTTC. Its protein product is CASSLHGGAREQFF. The V gene is TRBV6-5, the J gene TRBJ2-1, with 8 bases that match TRBD2. The germline gives CDR1 MNHEY, CDR2 SVGAGI. After removal of 5 bases from V and 10 bases from J, the junction contained 10 bases not matched to a gene. The CDR3 spans 14 residues.

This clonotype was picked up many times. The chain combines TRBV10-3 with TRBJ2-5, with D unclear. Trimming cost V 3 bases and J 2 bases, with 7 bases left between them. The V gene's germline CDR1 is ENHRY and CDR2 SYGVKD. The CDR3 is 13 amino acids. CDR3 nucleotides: TGTGCCATCAGTGACGGCGGACAAGAGACCCAGTACTTC. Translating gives CAISDGGQETQYF.

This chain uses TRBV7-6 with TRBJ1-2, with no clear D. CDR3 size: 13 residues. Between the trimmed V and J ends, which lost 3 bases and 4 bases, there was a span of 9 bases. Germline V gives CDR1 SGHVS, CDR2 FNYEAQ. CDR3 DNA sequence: TGTGCCAGCAGCTTCGGCCGGCCCTATGGCTACACCTTC. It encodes CASSFGRPYGYTF.

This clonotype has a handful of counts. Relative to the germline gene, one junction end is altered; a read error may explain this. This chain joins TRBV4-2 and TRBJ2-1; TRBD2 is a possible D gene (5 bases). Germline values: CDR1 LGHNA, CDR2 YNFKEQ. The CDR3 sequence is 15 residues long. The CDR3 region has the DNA TGTGCCAGCAGCCAAGAACGGGGATCCTACATTGAGCAGTTCTTC. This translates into CASSQERGSYIEQFF.

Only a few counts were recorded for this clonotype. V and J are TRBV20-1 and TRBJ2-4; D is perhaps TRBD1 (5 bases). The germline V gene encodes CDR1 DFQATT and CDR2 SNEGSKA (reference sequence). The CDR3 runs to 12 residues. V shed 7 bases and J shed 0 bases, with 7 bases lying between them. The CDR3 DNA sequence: TGCAGTGTTGGGGCAGCCAAAAACATTCAGTACTTC. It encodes CSVGAAKNIQYF.

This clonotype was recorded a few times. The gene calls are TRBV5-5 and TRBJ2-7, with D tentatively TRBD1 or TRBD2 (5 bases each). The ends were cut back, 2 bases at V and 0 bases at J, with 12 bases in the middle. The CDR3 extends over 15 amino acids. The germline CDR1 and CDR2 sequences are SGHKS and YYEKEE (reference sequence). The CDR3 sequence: CASSFSGPLSYEQYV. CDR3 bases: TGTGCCAGCAGCTTTTCGGGGCCTCTCTCCTACGAGCAGTACGTC.

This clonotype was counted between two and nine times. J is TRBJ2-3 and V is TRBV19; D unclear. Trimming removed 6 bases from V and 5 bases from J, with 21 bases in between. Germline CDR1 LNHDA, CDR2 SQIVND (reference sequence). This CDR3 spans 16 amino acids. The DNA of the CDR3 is TGTGCCAGTAGGTTCGGAGTATCTGATAAGAAAGATACGCAGTATTTT. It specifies CASRFGVSDKKDTQYF.

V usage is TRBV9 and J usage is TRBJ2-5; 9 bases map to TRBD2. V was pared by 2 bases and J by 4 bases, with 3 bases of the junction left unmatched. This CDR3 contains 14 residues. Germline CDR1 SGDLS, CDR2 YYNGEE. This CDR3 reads CASSVSGGTETQYF. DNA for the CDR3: TGTGCCAGCAGCGTGAGCGGGGGGACAGAGACCCAGTACTTC.

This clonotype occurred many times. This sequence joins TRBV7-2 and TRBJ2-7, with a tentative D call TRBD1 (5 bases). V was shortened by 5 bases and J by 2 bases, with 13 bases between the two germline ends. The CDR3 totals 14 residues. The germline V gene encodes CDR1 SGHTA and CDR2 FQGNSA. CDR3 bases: TGTGCCAGCAGCCCTGCCAGGGCCCCCTACGAGCAGTACTTC. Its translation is CASSPARAPYEQYF.

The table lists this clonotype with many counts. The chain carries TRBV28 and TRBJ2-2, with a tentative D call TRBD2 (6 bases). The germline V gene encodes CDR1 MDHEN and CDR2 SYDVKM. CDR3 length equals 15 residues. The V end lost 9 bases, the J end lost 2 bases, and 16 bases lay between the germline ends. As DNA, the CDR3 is TGTGCCAGTAAACATGGCGGGACTAACACCGGGGAGCTGTTTTTT. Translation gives CASKHGGTNTGELFF. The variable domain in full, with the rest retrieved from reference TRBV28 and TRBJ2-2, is DVKVTQSSRYLVKRTGEKVFLECVQDMDHENMFWYRQDPGLGLRLIYFSYDVKMKEKGDIPEGYSVSREKKERFSLILESASTNQTSMYLCASKHGGTNTGELFFGEGSRLTVL.

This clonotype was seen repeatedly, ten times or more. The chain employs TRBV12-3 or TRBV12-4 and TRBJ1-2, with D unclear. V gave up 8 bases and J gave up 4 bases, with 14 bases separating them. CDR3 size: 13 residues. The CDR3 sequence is CASHDNWVYGYTF. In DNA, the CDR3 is TGTGCCAGCCATGACAATTGGGTCTATGGCTACACCTTC.

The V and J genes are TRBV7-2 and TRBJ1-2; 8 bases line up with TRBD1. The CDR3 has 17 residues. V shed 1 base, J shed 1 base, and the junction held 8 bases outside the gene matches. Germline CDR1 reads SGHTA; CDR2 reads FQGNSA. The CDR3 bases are TGTGCCAGCAGCTTAGGAGCCGGACAGGGAATTAACTATGGCTACACCTTC. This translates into CASSLGAGQGINYGYTF.